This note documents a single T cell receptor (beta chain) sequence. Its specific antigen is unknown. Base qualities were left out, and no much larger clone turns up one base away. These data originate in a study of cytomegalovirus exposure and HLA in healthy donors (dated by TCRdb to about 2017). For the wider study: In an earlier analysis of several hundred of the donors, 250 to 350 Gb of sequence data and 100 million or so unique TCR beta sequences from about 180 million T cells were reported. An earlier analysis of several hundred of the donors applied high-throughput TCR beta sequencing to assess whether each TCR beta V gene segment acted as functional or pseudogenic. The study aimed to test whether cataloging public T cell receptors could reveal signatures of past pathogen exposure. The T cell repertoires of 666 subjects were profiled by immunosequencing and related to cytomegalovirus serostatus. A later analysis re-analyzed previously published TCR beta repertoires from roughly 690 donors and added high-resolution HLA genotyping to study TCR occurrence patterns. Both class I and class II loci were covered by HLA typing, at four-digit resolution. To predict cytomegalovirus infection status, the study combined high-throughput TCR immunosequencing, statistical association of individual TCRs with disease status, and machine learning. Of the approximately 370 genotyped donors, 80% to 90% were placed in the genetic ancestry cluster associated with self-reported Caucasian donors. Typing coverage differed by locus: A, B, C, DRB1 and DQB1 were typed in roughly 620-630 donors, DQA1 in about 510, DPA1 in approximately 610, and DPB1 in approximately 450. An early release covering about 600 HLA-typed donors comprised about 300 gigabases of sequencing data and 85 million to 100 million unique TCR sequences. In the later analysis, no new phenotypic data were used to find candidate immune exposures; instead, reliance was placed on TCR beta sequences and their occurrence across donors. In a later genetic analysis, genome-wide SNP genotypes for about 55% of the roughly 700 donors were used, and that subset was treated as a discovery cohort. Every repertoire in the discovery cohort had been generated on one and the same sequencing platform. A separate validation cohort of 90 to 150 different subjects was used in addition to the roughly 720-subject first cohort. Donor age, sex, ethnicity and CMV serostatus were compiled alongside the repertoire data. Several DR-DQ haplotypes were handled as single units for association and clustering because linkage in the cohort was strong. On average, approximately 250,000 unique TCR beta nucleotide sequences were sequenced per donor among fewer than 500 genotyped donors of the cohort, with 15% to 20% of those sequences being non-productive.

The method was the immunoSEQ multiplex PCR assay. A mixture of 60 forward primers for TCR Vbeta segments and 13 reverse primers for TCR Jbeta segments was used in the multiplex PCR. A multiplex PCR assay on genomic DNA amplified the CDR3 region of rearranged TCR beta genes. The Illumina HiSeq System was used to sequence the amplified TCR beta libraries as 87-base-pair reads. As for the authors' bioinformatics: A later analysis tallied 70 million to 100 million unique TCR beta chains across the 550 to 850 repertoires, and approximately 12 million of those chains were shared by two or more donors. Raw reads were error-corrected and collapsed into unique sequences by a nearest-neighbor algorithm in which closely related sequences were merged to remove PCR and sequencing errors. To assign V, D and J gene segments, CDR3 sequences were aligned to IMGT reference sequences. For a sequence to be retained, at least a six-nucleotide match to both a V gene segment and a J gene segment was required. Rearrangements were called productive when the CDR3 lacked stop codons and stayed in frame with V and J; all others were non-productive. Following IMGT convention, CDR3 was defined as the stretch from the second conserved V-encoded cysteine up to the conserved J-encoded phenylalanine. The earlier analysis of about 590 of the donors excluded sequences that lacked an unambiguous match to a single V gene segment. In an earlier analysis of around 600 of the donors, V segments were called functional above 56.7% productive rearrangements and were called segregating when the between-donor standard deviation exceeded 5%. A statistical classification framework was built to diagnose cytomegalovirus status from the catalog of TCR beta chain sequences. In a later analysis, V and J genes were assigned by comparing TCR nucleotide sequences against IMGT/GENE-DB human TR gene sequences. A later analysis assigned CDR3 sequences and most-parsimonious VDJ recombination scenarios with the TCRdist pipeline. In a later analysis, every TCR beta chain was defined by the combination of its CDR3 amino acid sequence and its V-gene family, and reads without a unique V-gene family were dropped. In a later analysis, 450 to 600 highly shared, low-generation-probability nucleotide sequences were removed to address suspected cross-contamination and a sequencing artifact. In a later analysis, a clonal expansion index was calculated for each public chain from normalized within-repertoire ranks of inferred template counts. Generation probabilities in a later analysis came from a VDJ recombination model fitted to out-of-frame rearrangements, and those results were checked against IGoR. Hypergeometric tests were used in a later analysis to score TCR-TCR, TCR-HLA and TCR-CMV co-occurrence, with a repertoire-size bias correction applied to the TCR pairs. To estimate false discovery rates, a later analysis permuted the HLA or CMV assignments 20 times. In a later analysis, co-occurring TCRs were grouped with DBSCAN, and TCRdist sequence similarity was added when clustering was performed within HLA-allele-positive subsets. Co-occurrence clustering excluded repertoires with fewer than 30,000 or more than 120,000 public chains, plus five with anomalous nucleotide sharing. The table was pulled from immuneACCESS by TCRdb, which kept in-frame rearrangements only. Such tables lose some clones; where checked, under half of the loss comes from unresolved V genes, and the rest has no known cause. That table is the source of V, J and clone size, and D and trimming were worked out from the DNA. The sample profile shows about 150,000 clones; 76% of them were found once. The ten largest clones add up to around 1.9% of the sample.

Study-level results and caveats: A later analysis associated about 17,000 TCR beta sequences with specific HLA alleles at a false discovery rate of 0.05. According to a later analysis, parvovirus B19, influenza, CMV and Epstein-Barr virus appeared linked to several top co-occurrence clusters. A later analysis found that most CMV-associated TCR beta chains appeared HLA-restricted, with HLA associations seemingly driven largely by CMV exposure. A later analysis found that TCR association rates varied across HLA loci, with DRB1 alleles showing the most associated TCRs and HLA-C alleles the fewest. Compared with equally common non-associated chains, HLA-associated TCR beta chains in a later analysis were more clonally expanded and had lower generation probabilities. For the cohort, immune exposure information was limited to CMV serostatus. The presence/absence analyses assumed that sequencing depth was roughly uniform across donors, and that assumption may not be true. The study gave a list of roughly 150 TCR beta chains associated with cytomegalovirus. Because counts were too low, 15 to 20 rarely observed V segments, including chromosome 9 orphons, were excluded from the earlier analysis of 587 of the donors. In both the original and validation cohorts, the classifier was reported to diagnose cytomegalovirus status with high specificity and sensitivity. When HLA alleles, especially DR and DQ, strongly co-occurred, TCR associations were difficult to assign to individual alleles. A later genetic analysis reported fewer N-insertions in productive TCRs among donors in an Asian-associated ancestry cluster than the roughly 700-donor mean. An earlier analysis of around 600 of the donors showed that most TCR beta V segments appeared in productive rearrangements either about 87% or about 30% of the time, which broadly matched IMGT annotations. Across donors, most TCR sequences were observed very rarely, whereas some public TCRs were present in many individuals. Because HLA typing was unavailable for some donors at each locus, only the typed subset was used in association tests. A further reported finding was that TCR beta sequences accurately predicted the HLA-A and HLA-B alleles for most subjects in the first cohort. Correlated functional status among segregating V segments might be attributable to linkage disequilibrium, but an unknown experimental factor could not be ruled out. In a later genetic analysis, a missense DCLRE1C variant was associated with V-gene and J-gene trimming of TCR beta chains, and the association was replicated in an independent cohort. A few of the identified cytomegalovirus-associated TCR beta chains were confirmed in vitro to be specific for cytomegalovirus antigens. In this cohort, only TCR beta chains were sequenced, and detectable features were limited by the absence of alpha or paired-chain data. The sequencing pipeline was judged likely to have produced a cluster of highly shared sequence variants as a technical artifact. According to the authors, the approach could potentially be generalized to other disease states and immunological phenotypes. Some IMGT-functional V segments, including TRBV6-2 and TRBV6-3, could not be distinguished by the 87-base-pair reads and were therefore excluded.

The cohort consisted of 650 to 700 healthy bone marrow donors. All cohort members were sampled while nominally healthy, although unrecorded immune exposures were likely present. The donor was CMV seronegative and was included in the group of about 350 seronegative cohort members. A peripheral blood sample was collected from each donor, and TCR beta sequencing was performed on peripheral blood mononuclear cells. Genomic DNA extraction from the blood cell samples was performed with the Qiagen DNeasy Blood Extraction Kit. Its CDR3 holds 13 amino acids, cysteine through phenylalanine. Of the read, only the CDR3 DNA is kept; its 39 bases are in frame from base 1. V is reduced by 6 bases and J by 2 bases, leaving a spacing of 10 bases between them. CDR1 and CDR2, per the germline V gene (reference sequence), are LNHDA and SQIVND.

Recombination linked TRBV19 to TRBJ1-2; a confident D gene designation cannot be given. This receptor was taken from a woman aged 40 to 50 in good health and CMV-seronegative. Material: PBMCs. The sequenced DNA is TGTGCCAGTAGATGGGCCCGGAACTATGGCTACACCTTC. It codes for CASRWARNYGYTF.